This T cell receptor (beta chain) was identified during a study of T cell responses to AZD1222 COVID-19 vaccine (dated by TCRdb to the early 2020s). For context, the study as a whole: AZD1222 recipients whose second dose came at about 4 weeks and those whose second dose came at about 12 weeks were combined into one group, since spike-specific TCR depth and breadth did not differ between the two schedules. TCR sequencing covered 233 trial participants: 200 to 210 given two doses of AZD1222 and approximately 26 given two doses of MenACWY control vaccine. Enrollment into the trials was organized by age into subgroups of 18-55, 56-69 and 70-plus years, and those subgroups contained roughly 160, 29 and 62 TCR-sequenced participants, respectively. The study at large found these results: Participants were mostly white British and included more females than males, and it was suggested by the authors that clonal diversity may have been underestimated. Vaccine-associated CD4 TCRs spanned the whole spike protein, with dominant responses in regions 160-218 and 743-854. Because no day 14 peak-response samples were available, repertoires were characterized only after the peak T cell response. The 56-69-year group was small, and its depth increase did not reach significance, likely because of low power. A significant rise in spike-specific TCR breadth and depth was observed after two AZD1222 doses relative to day 0 and relative to MenACWY recipients. Only a handful of AZD1222 recipients were SARS-CoV-2 seropositive at baseline, limiting conclusions about previously exposed vaccinees. Epitopes outside the regions mutated in the B.1.351 and B.1.1.7 variants were reportedly recognized by nearly half of the unique spike-specific TCRs.

Of note for this clone: What this receptor recognizes is not known. One base away there is no much larger clone; base qualities are not given.

The CDR3 regions of human TCRbeta chains were analyzed by immunosequencing. On the study's bioinformatics: TCRs in the repertoires were matched against a reference library of SARS-CoV-2-specific TCRs that had been generated with the MIRA antigen-specificity platform. Breadth was defined as the fraction of unique TCRs that were SARS-CoV-2-associated, and depth was defined as the fraction of total T cells that were SARS-CoV-2-associated. Using the MIRA data, every spike-specific TCR was mapped to the spike region that the TCR reacted to and assigned to either a CD4 or a CD8 class. Log10-transformed breadth and depth values were compared by one-way ANOVA with Sidak's multiple comparisons tests. TCRdb took over this immuneACCESS table, retaining in-frame rearrangements with V and J assigned. Such tables are incomplete; in checked studies, under half of the missing clones stem from an unresolved V gene, and the remainder is unexplained. Clone size and V and J calls were adopted from that table, with D and trimming inferred from the DNA. In all, the sample holds some 96,000 clones, and roughly 91% of those were seen once. The ten most abundant clones make up about 1.5% of the sample.

Per the publication, the time point label means: baseline before first vaccination. The vaccinee samples were drawn from two UK trials, COV001 and COV002, one of which was a single-blind randomized controlled phase 2/3 trial testing AZD1222 (ChAdOx1 nCoV-19) in healthy adults. For TCRbeta chain sequencing, PBMC samples from trial participants were taken at day 0 and at day 28 after the second dose. Trimming takes 3 bases from V and 0 bases from J, and the germline ends sit 15 bases apart. Counted from cysteine to phenylalanine, this CDR3 has 16 amino acids. Only the CDR3 portion is preserved as DNA: 48 bases, with reading frame beginning at the first base. From a lookup of the germline V gene (reference sequence), CDR1 and CDR2 are LGHDT and YNNKEL.

This clonotype originated in an adult in good health. The chain is encoded by TRBV3-1 (or the pseudogene TRBV3-2) joined to TRBJ2-7; the best D guess is TRBD2, with 6 bases matching. Material: peripheral blood, obtained on day 0 of AZD1222 vaccination. The CDR3 is CASSQRRDLNSYEQYF. The nucleotide sequence reads TGTGCCAGCAGCCAGAGGCGGGACTTAAACTCCTACGAGCAGTACTTC.